This T cell receptor (beta chain) appears in the sequencing data of a study of T-cell reconstitution after alpha-beta-depleted transplantation in children. TCRbeta library construction was performed incorporating unique molecular identifiers. From the PCR reads, TCRdb called clonotypes with MiXCR, one entry per CDR3 protein. This table has hundreds of thousands of distinct CDR3 sequences, roughly a tenth appearing once. The CDR3 is made up of 17 amino acids. CDR1 is SGHRS, CDR2 YFSETQ, per germline. Trimming at V came to 1 base and at J to 5 bases, leaving 8 bases not matched to a gene. This clonotype was found a few times.

The sample here was PBMCs from the stem cell graft donor, taken from the stem cell graft. The TCR was taken from a human donor who donated a stem cell graft to a child with acute myeloid leukemia. V gene TRBV5-1 combines with J gene TRBJ2-2; 10 nucleotides line up with TRBD2. The CDR3 protein is CASSLSDSGRPTGELFF. The CDR3, as DNA: TGCGCCAGCAGCTTGTCCGATAGCGGGAGGCCTACCGGGGAGCTGTTTTTT.